These 12 T cell receptor beta chains were all obtained from the same sample, sequenced in a study of OX40 agonist ivuxolimab in advanced cancers. Using immunoSEQ multiplex PCR, the repertoire was profiled, and TCRdb retains in-frame clones only, with some absent. The table records tens of thousands of clones, 84% of them present only once. The sequencing here drew on CD4+ or CD8+ T cells sorted from blood, taken in a trial of the OX40 agonist ivuxolimab. All receptors come from an adult with an advanced solid tumor such as melanoma, head and neck, liver or kidney cancer.

About this clone itself: Other DNA sequences in the sample encode the same CDR3. The genes are TRBV27 and TRBJ2-3; D may be TRBD1 (5 bases). Germline V lookup: CDR1 MNHEY, CDR2 SMNVEV (reference sequence). V gave up 4 bases and J gave up 2 bases, with 7 bases separating them. The length of the CDR3 is 13 residues. The CDR3 DNA reads as TGTGCCAGCAGTTGGACACCCACAGATACGCAGTATTTT. Translated: CASSWTPTDTQYF.

This chain links TRBV5-4 with TRBJ1-1; D call uncertain. V was shortened by 0 bases and J by 3 bases, with 18 bases between the two germline ends. This CDR3 spans 17 amino acids. CDR1 is SGHNT, CDR2 YYREEE, per germline (reference sequence). CDR3 in amino acids: CASSLADGRPFHTEAFF. Written as DNA, the CDR3 is TGTGCCAGCAGCTTGGCCGACGGACGACCGTTCCACACTGAAGCTTTCTTT.

This chain uses TRBV15 with TRBJ1-1; 10 nucleotides align to TRBD1. This CDR3 comprises 16 residues. CDR1 LNHNV and CDR2 YYDKDF come from the germline V gene (reference sequence). V dropped 6 bases and J dropped 1; count of bases not matched to a gene: 8. The CDR3 is CATRFVTGGWNTEAFF. The DNA of the CDR3 is TGTGCCACCAGATTCGTGACAGGGGGCTGGAACACTGAAGCTTTCTTT. The full variable domain, completed using reference TRBV15 and TRBJ1-1, is DAMVIQNPRYQVTQFGKPVTLSCSQTLNHNVMYWYQQKSSQAPKLLFHYYDKDFNNEADTPDNFQSRRPNTSFCFLDIRSPGLGDTAMYLCATRFVTGGWNTEAFFGQGTRLTVV.

The J gene is TRBJ1-5, the V gene TRBV9; D may be TRBD1 (6 bases). The germline gives CDR1 SGDLS, CDR2 YYNGEE. This CDR3 has 13 residues. Trimming shortened V by 0 bases and J by 7 bases, and 8 bases separated the two germline ends. The CDR3: CASSVEGDQPQHF. Written as DNA, the CDR3 is TGTGCCAGCAGCGTAGAGGGGGACCAGCCCCAGCATTTT. The full variable domain, with the rest looked up from reference TRBV9 and TRBJ1-5, is DSGVTQTPKHLITATGQRVTLRCSPRSGDLSVYWYQQSLDQGLQFLIQYYNGEERAKGNILERFSAQQFPDLHSELNLSSLELGDSALYFCASSVEGDQPQHFGDGTRLSIL.

The V and J genes are TRBV6-5 and TRBJ1-5; TRBD1 agrees at 7 bases. V lost 4 bases to trimming and J lost 6 bases; unmatched junction nucleotides: 9. Germline values: CDR1 MNHEY, CDR2 SVGAGI. The CDR3 has 15 residues. As DNA, the CDR3 is TGTGCCAGCAGTTTGACAGGGAGTCTTCGTCAGCCCCAGCATTTT. It specifies CASSLTGSLRQPQHF.

The V call is TRBV7-2, the J call TRBJ2-1; 8 bases map to TRBD1. The CDR3 is 13 residues long. CDR1 is SGHTA, CDR2 FQGNSA, per germline. V lost 8 bases, J lost 4 bases, and 4 bases stayed unmatched. The CDR3: CASRQGRYNEQFF. The CDR3 coding sequence is TGTGCCAGCCGACAGGGGCGTTACAATGAGCAGTTCTTC.

The table lists this clone with a count of one. This rearrangement joins TRBV11-2 to TRBJ1-5; D is unclear. Trimming took off 0 bases at V and 9 bases at J, with 9 bases between the two ends. CDR1 is SGHAT, CDR2 FQNNGV, per germline. The CDR3 loop spans 13 amino acids. DNA for the CDR3: TGTGCCAGCAGCTTAGATCGTGAGGGGCCCCAGCATTTT. Translation gives CASSLDREGPQHF.

This clone has just a few counts. This rearrangement joins TRBV28 to TRBJ1-4, with D tentatively TRBD1 (6 bases). This CDR3 region has 13 residues. Trimming cost V 8 bases and J 4 bases, with 11 bases left between them. Germline values: CDR1 MDHEN, CDR2 SYDVKM. CDR3 DNA sequence: TGTGCCAGCGGACAGACTATTAATGAAAAACTGTTTTTT. It yields the protein CASGQTINEKLFF.

This clone was detected a few times. This chain joins TRBV19 and TRBJ1-5; D is undetermined. Deletions cut 0 bases from V and 5 bases from J, with 5 bases between. The length of the CDR3 is 13 residues. Looked up from germline, CDR1 is LNHDA and CDR2 is SQIVND (reference sequence). The CDR3 sequence: CASSIELHQPQHF. CDR3 DNA: TGTGCCAGTAGTATAGAGCTGCATCAGCCCCAGCATTTT.

The J gene is TRBJ1-3, the V gene TRBV29-1; 7 nucleotides line up with TRBD1. The J segment lost 4 bases and the V segment lost 2 bases, leaving 5 bases of the junction unmatched. Per the germline V gene, CDR1 is SQVTM and CDR2 is ANQGSEA. The CDR3 covers 14 residues. The CDR3 reads CSVESGGVGNTIYF. CDR3 bases: TGCAGCGTTGAATCAGGGGGTGTCGGAAACACCATATATTTT.

The chain combines TRBV28 with TRBJ2-5, with D tentatively TRBD1 or TRBD2 (6 bases each). CDR3 length: 15 residues. Per germline, CDR1 MDHEN and CDR2 SYDVKM. The V end lost 6 bases, the J end lost 4 bases, and 18 bases lay between the germline ends. This chain's CDR3 is CASSPLRGPGETQYF. In nucleotides, the CDR3 is TGTGCCAGCAGCCCTCTCCGGGGGCCTGGAGAGACCCAGTACTTC.

The chain recombines TRBV29-1 with TRBJ2-5; possible D gene TRBD1, 6 bases. Germline values: CDR1 SQVTM, CDR2 ANQGSEA. V shed 7 bases and J shed 3 bases, with 15 bases lying between them. The CDR3 is 13 amino acids. The CDR3 sequence is CSAHSRDKETQYF. CDR3 sequence (DNA): TGCAGCGCCCACTCCCGGGACAAAGAGACCCAGTACTTC. Full variable domain (missing parts from reference TRBV29-1 and TRBJ2-5): SAVISQKPSRDICQRGTSLTIQCQVDSQVTMMFWYRQQPGQSLTLIATANQGSEATYESGFVIDKFPISRPNLTFSTLTVSNMSPEDSSIYLCSAHSRDKETQYFGPGTRLLVL.